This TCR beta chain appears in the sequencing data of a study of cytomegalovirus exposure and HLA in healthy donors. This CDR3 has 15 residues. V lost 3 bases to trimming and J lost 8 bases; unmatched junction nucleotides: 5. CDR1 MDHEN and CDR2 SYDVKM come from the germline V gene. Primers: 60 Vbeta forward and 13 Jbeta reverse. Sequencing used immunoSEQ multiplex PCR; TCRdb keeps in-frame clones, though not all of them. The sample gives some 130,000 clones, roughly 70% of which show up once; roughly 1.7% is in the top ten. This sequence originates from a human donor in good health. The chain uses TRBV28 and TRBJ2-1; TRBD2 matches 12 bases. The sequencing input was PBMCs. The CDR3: CASSFRLAGVDEQFF. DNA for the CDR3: TGTGCCAGCAGTTTCCGACTAGCGGGAGTGGATGAGCAGTTCTTC.